Below are 23 T cell receptor beta chains sequenced from a single sample in a study of control samples from healthy donors and cancer patients. Data came from immunoSEQ multiplex PCR; TCRdb stores just in-frame clones and leaves some out. This sample carries 140,000 or so clones, approximately 91% of them seen once, and the ten largest clones take less than 5%. Specimen: blood. The receptors shown here come from a man aged 25 to 40 in good health.

V is TRBV27 and J is TRBJ2-3, with TRBD2 identical over 11 bases. With 10 bases clipped from V and 1 base from J, the junction kept 10 bases outside the gene matches. This CDR3 contains 16 residues. CDR1 and CDR2 from the germline V gene are MNHEY and SMNVEV (reference sequence). CDR3 bases: TGTGCCATCCGAGGGCTAGCGGGGGGCCGCACAGATACGCAGTATTTT. Protein: CAIRGLAGGRTDTQYF.

The V and J genes are TRBV19 and TRBJ2-1; a possible D gene is TRBD2 (5 bases). This CDR3 is built from 15 residues. The V end lost 5 bases, the J end lost 0 bases, and 11 bases lay between the germline ends. Germline CDR1 LNHDA, CDR2 SQIVND (reference sequence). CDR3 amino acids: CASSSSSSSYNEQFF. DNA of the CDR3: TGTGCCAGTAGTTCTAGCTCAAGCTCCTACAATGAGCAGTTCTTC.

This chain uses TRBV27 with TRBJ1-5; no firm D call. CDR1 and CDR2 (germline): MNHEY, SMNVEV (reference sequence). This CDR3 contains 14 residues. V lost 4 bases and J 6 bases, leaving 13 bases between the germline ends. This CDR3 is CASSSRGFFQPQHF. Written as DNA, the CDR3 is TGTGCCAGCAGTTCTCGGGGTTTCTTTCAGCCCCAGCATTTT.

This chain connects TRBV11-3 to TRBJ2-1; either TRBD1 or TRBD2 may supply D (5 bases each). This CDR3 comprises 14 residues. The germline V gene has CDR1 SGHNT and CDR2 YENEEA. Trimming removed 5 bases at V and 9 bases at J, with 17 bases between. CDR3 DNA sequence: TGTGCCAGCAGCCCGGTCGGGACGGACGGTGAGCAGTTCTTC. Its translation is CASSPVGTDGEQFF.

This clone was recorded once. The chain joins TRBV6-5 to TRBJ2-7; 9 bases fit TRBD1. Trimming took 6 bases from V and 6 from J; bases not matched to a gene: 12. Germline CDR1 MNHEY, CDR2 SVGAGI. The CDR3 consists of 15 residues. The CDR3 protein is CASRPVTGGGGEQYF. The CDR3, as DNA: TGTGCCAGCAGGCCCGTGACAGGGGGGGGTGGCGAGCAGTACTTC.

V is TRBV12-3 or TRBV12-4 and J is TRBJ1-4, with 9 positions matching TRBD1. The CDR3 has 13 amino acids. The V segment lost 7 bases and the J segment 5 bases; nucleotides outside the gene matches: 2. CDR3 in DNA: TGTGCCAGCATCGGGACAGGGAATGAAAAACTGTTTTTT. Translated, it gives CASIGTGNEKLFF.

J is TRBJ1-6 and V is TRBV2; 7 nucleotides agree with TRBD1. V shed 7 bases, J shed 0 bases, and the junction held 12 bases outside the gene matches. Germline CDR1 and CDR2: SNHLY and FYNNEI. The CDR3 is 18 amino acids. CDR3 coding DNA: TGTGCCAGCATCCGGCAGGGGGGGAAAAACTCCTATAATTCACCCCTCCACTTT. This encodes CASIRQGGKNSYNSPLHF.

The V gene is TRBV6-6, the J gene TRBJ2-2; 8 bases map to TRBD1. Germline V gene lookup returns CDR1 MNHNY and CDR2 SVGAGI (reference sequence). The CDR3 consists of 16 residues. The V segment lost 6 bases and the J segment 6 bases; nucleotides outside the gene matches: 12. The CDR3 loop is CASSLPTGEGPGELFF. CDR3 nucleotide sequence: TGTGCCAGCAGCTTGCCGACAGGGGAAGGTCCCGGGGAGCTGTTTTTT.

The rearrangement uses TRBV18 and TRBJ2-7; D may be TRBD2 (5 bases). With 2 bases removed from V and 3 bases from J, the gap between germline ends came to 8 bases. This CDR3 has 13 residues. Germline values: CDR1 KGHSH, CDR2 LQKENI. CDR3 nucleotides: TGTGCCAGCTCACCAGAGGGCGGCTACGAGCAGTACTTC. This codes for CASSPEGGYEQYF.

The rearrangement links TRBV3-1 (or the pseudogene TRBV3-2) to TRBJ2-4; D call uncertain. Germline loops: CDR1 LGHDT, CDR2 YNNKEL (reference sequence). This CDR3 has 13 residues. V was shortened by 4 bases and J by 8 bases, with 12 bases between the two germline ends. The CDR3 loop is CASSPRSWDIQYF. The CDR3 region has the DNA TGTGCCAGCAGCCCCAGGTCCTGGGACATTCAGTACTTC.

The rearrangement joins TRBV5-4 to TRBJ1-4, with D perhaps matching TRBD1 (5 bases). This CDR3 comprises 17 residues. Trimming left V 4 bases short and J 0 bases short, with 16 bases between. CDR1 and CDR2 (germline): SGHNT, YYREEE (reference sequence). Here the CDR3 reads CASSDRTKIATNEKLFF. CDR3 DNA: TGTGCCAGCAGCGATAGGACAAAAATTGCAACTAATGAAAAACTGTTTTTT.

The V call is TRBV19, the J call TRBJ1-4; 8 bases are a match to TRBD1. This CDR3 has 16 residues. Germline CDR1 reads LNHDA; CDR2 reads SQIVND (reference sequence). Losses at the gene ends were 5 bases for V and 5 bases for J; bases not matched to a gene: 10. The CDR3 coding sequence is TGTGCCAGTAGTTACAGAGGACAGGGCGCGAATGAAAAACTGTTTTTT. Its protein product is CASSYRGQGANEKLFF.

This clone is a singleton in its sample. V gene TRBV7-2 combines with J gene TRBJ1-2, with D possibly matching TRBD1 (5 bases). With 1 base removed from V and 4 bases from J, the gap between germline ends came to 10 bases. Germline CDR1 reads SGHTA; CDR2 reads FQGNSA. The CDR3 spans 14 residues. The CDR3 here is CASSLGGEPYGYTF. The CDR3 nucleotides read TGTGCCAGCAGCTTAGGGGGGGAGCCCTATGGCTACACCTTC.

The rearrangement links TRBV12-3 or TRBV12-4 to TRBJ2-3; TRBD1 aligns across 7 bases. V shed 4 bases and J 4 bases; nucleotides not matched to a gene: 2. This CDR3 has 13 residues. CDR3 residues: CASSYTGADTQYF. CDR3 bases: TGTGCCAGCAGTTATACAGGGGCAGATACGCAGTATTTT.

The J gene is TRBJ2-1, the V gene TRBV24-1; 8 bases agree with TRBD2. The CDR3 is made up of 16 amino acids. Germline V lookup: CDR1 KGHDR, CDR2 SFDVKD. V shed 3 bases and J 0 bases; nucleotides not matched to a gene: 3. The CDR3 region is CATSDVGTSSYNEQFF. CDR3 nucleotide sequence: TGTGCCACCAGTGATGTCGGGACTAGCTCCTACAATGAGCAGTTCTTC.

The chain carries TRBV5-1 and TRBJ2-7, with D unclear. V lost 4 bases and J 6 bases, leaving 11 bases between the germline ends. Looked up from germline, CDR1 is SGHRS and CDR2 is YFSETQ. CDR3 length equals 12 residues. CDR3 coding DNA: TGCGCCAGCAGCACCGGAACTTCCGAGCAGTACTTC. Translation: CASSTGTSEQYF.

The genes are TRBV3-1 (or the pseudogene TRBV3-2) and TRBJ2-3; 10 bases fit TRBD2. With 4 bases clipped from V and 5 bases from J, the junction kept 9 bases outside the gene matches. This CDR3 contains 16 residues. Germline CDR1 and CDR2: LGHDT and YNNKEL (reference sequence). CDR3 loop: CASSPDPSGGGDTQYF. The CDR3 DNA reads TGTGCCAGCAGCCCCGACCCAAGCGGGGGGGGAGATACGCAGTATTTT.

J is TRBJ2-3 and V is TRBV7-2; 8 bases align to TRBD2. V lost 1 base and J lost 4; bases outside the gene matches: 7. CDR1 SGHTA and CDR2 FQGNSA come from the germline V gene. There are 16 residues in the CDR3. CDR3 residues: CASSLGSAGAADTQYF. DNA of the CDR3: TGTGCCAGCAGCTTAGGTTCAGCGGGGGCAGCAGATACGCAGTATTTT.

The J gene is TRBJ1-4, the V gene TRBV4-3; TRBD1 agrees at 7 bases. The CDR3 is 17 amino acids. The germline CDR1 and CDR2 sequences are LGHNA and YSLEER. The ends lost 3 bases at V and 7 bases at J; junction bases unmatched: 14. CDR3 sequence reads: CASSHGTGNRGSEKLFF. CDR3 DNA: TGCGCCAGCAGCCACGGCACGGGGAACAGGGGTAGTGAAAAACTGTTTTTT.

The count of this clone is one. V usage is TRBV3-1 (or the pseudogene TRBV3-2) and J usage is TRBJ2-7, with 7 bases aligning to TRBD1. Germline CDR1 and CDR2: LGHDT and YNNKEL (reference sequence). The CDR3 totals 15 residues. V was clipped by 4 bases and J by 3 bases; unmatched bases: 9. The CDR3: CASSLTSDRVYEQYF. The CDR3 bases are TGTGCCAGCAGCCTTACCTCTGACAGGGTCTACGAGCAGTACTTC.

The chain recombines TRBV12-3 or TRBV12-4 with TRBJ2-4; 8 nucleotides match TRBD1. This CDR3 is built from 13 residues. The trim removed 8 bases at V and 1 base at J, leaving 1 base unmatched. DNA of the CDR3: TGTGCCAGCGGGGACAGGGCCAAAAACATTCAGTACTTC. This codes for CASGDRAKNIQYF.

The chain carries TRBV15 and TRBJ1-4; D is perhaps TRBD1 (5 bases). CDR1 is LNHNV and CDR2 is YYDKDF in the germline V gene (reference sequence). This CDR3 has 14 amino acids. V lost 9 bases, J lost 4 bases, and 15 bases lay in between. CDR3 protein: CATQTGPDNEKLFF. The CDR3 bases are TGTGCCACGCAAACAGGTCCTGATAATGAAAAACTGTTTTTT.

This rearrangement joins TRBV27 to TRBJ2-7; TRBD2 matches 7 bases. J was trimmed by 1 base and V by 4 bases; bases with no gene match: 4. CDR1 is MNHEY, CDR2 SMNVEV, per germline (reference sequence). The CDR3 has 14 residues. The CDR3 bases are TGTGCCAGCAGTTCTAGCGGATCTTCCTACGAGCAGTACTTC. This translates into CASSSSGSSYEQYF.